The T cell receptor beta chain described here comes from a study of blood T cell repertoires in COVID-19. Study details: Samples taken during acute and convalescent COVID-19 were collected in the United States, Italy and Spain.

Trimming took 5 bases from V and 2 from J, leaving 11 bases between them. The CDR3 has 14 amino acids. Looked up from germline, CDR1 is SEHNR and CDR2 is FQNEAQ (reference sequence). TCRdb's copy holds only in-frame clones and misses some; the assay was immunoSEQ multiplex PCR. The sample has about 270,000 clones, roughly four fifths seen once. Sequencing was done on a sample of peripheral blood. The V and J genes are TRBV7-9 and TRBJ2-3; perhaps TRBD2 as D (6 bases). The receptor's source is a woman aged 45-60 years who had recovered from COVID-19. The CDR3 nucleotides are TGTGCCAGCAGCCCCGGGAGACCCACAGATACGCAGTATTTT. This codes for CASSPGRPTDTQYF.